These 8 T cell receptor beta chains originate from one sample sequenced in a study of cytomegalovirus exposure and HLA in healthy donors. The PCR ran on 60 Vbeta and 13 Jbeta primers. TCRdb keeps only in-frame clones here, not all; method: immunoSEQ multiplex PCR. This sample carries 100,000 to 150,000 clones, approximately 82% of them seen once, and the ten largest clones take approximately 2.6%. Specimen: PBMCs. Source of these receptors: a boy between 2 and 10 years old in good health and CMV-seronegative.

The chain couples TRBV7-8 to TRBJ1-1; weak D call: TRBD1 (6 bases). This CDR3 has 14 residues. CDR1 SGHVS and CDR2 FQNEAQ come from the germline V gene. Between the trimmed V and J ends, which lost 5 bases and 1 base, there was a span of 11 bases. CDR3 in DNA: TGTGCCAGCAGCCCCAGGGGCGGGAACACTGAAGCTTTCTTT. This translates into CASSPRGGNTEAFF.

V is TRBV7-9 and J is TRBJ1-5; 9 positions match TRBD1. Per germline, CDR1 SEHNR and CDR2 FQNEAQ (reference sequence). V trimming: 1 base; J trimming: 4 bases; junction bases outside the gene matches: 2. The CDR3 has 15 amino acids. The CDR3 region has the DNA TGTGCCAGCAGCTTAGACGGACAGGGGAATCAGCCCCAGCATTTT. It encodes CASSLDGQGNQPQHF. Combining the CDR3 with reference TRBV7-9 and TRBJ1-5 gives the whole variable domain DTGVSQNPRHKITKRGQNVTFRCDPISEHNRLYWYRQTLGQGPEFLTYFQNEAQLEKSRLLSDRFSAERPKGSFSTLEIQRTEQGDSAMYLCASSLDGQGNQPQHFGDGTRLSIL.

The chain couples TRBV6-1 to TRBJ2-3; 8 nucleotides match TRBD2. With 0 bases clipped from V and 7 bases from J, the junction kept 3 bases outside the gene matches. Looked up from germline, CDR1 is MNHNS and CDR2 is SASEGT. This CDR3 comprises 14 residues. CDR3 sequence: CASSEAGLGHTQYF. CDR3 nucleotides: TGTGCCAGCAGTGAAGCGGGACTAGGACATACGCAGTATTTT.

The V call is TRBV7-8, the J call TRBJ2-1; 9 bases are a match to TRBD2. J was trimmed by 0 bases and V by 4 bases; bases with no gene match: 13. The CDR3 is 19 amino acids. Germline V gene lookup returns CDR1 SGHVS and CDR2 FQNEAQ. CDR3 sequence reads: CASSSPGSGGRGSYNEQFF. DNA of the CDR3: TGTGCCAGCAGCTCCCCGGGTAGCGGGGGTCGGGGCTCCTACAATGAGCAGTTCTTC. Full variable domain (outside the CDR3, taken from reference TRBV7-8 and TRBJ2-1): GAGVSQSPRYKVAKRGQDVALRCDPISGHVSLFWYQQALGQGPEFLTYFQNEAQLDKSGLPSDRFFAERPEGSVSTLKIQRTQQEDSAVYLCASSSPGSGGRGSYNEQFFGPGTRLTVL.

This clone was found once. This CDR3 is CSVDLRQGVFGANTGELFF. The CDR3 bases are TGCAGCGTTGACCTCCGACAGGGGGTCTTTGGCGCGAACACCGGGGAGCTGTTTTTT. The V gene is TRBV29-1, the J gene TRBJ2-2; 9 bases fit TRBD1. The germline CDR1 and CDR2 sequences are SQVTM and ANQGSEA. This CDR3 contains 19 residues. With V trimmed by 3 bases and J by 0 bases, 14 bases remained unmatched.

A word on this clone: The same CDR3 arises from other DNA sequences in this sample as well. V and J are TRBV2 and TRBJ1-2, with D unresolved. Trimming removed 0 bases from V and 4 bases from J, with 9 bases in between. This CDR3 region has 14 residues. The germline gives CDR1 SNHLY, CDR2 FYNNEI. This CDR3 is CASSEARQTYGYTF. In DNA form, the CDR3 reads TGTGCCAGCAGTGAAGCGAGGCAGACCTATGGCTACACCTTC.

The rearrangement uses TRBV5-6 and TRBJ1-1; 8 bases agree with TRBD1. Germline CDR1 is SGHDT and CDR2 is YYEEEE. The CDR3 has 14 residues. The V gene end was trimmed by 4 bases and the J gene end by 5 bases; junction bases not matched to a gene: 7. CDR3 in DNA: TGTGCCAGCAGCCTGGACAGGGTACTAACTGAAGCTTTCTTT. Translating gives CASSLDRVLTEAFF.

This chain joins TRBV5-6 and TRBJ1-5; D is unclear. V dropped 0 bases and J dropped 1 base, with 11 bases sitting between them. The CDR3 is 16 residues long. Germline CDR1 SGHDT, CDR2 YYEEEE. The CDR3 reads CASSLGPGMSNQPQHF. For the CDR3, the DNA is TGTGCCAGCAGCTTGGGGCCGGGGATGAGCAATCAGCCCCAGCATTTT. The full variable domain, with the rest looked up from reference TRBV5-6 and TRBJ1-5, is DAGVTQSPTHLIKTRGQQVTLRCSPKSGHDTVSWYQQALGQGPQFIFQYYEEEERQRGNFPDRFSGHQFPNYSSELNVNALLLGDSALYLCASSLGPGMSNQPQHFGDGTRLSIL.